These T cell receptor beta chains were read from a single sample in a study of shared clonotypes between healthy human individuals. Here immunoSEQ multiplex PCR was the method, and the copy in TCRdb shows in-frame clones only, minus some. The profile shows more than 1.2 million clones, approximately 98.5% of them singletons. The specimen sequenced was naive CD4+ T cells sorted from blood. The origin of the receptors is a young man in good health. Each CDR3 is given with its conserved first and last residue. The D gene is left open where the match is weak. Some rows have no size entry. The others give once, few or many, or a class for an expanded clone.

clone size | D gene | J gene | V gene | CDR3 protein | CDR3 DNA
NA | TRBD1 | TRBJ2-4 | TRBV19 | CASSTDRGRPAKNIQYF | TGTGCCAGTAGTACGGACAGGGGGCGACCGGCCAAAAACATTCAGTACTTC
NA | NA | TRBJ1-5 | TRBV20-1 | CSAQDGQPQHF | TGCAGTGCACAAGACGGGCAGCCCCAGCATTTT
NA | NA | TRBJ2-1 | TRBV7-9 | CASSLGTVHNEQFF | TGTGCCAGCAGCTTGGGGACGGTTCACAATGAGCAGTTCTTC
NA | TRBD1 | TRBJ1-1 | TRBV18 | CASSPDRGGAAFF | TGTGCCAGCTCACCGGACAGGGGAGGTGCAGCTTTCTTT
NA | NA | TRBJ2-5 | TRBV5-1 | CASSLTGGETQYF | TGCGCCAGCAGCCTCACGGGGGGCGAGACCCAGTACTTC
NA | NA | TRBJ2-5 | TRBV7-2 | CASSLALGRQETQYF | TGTGCCAGCAGCTTAGCGCTTGGTAGGCAAGAGACCCAGTACTTC
NA | NA | TRBJ2-3 | TRBV9 | CASSVGAGTGGSYTQYF | TGTGCCAGCAGCGTTGGTGCTGGGACGGGCGGATCGTATACGCAGTATTTT
NA | NA | TRBJ2-1 | TRBV28 | CASSLGTYYNEQFF | TGTGCCAGCAGTTTGGGGACTTACTACAATGAGCAGTTCTTC
NA | TRBD1 | TRBJ1-5 | TRBV6-1 | CASRSTGPNQPQHF | TGTGCCAGCAGATCGACAGGGCCTAATCAGCCCCAGCATTTT
NA | TRBD1 | TRBJ2-7 | TRBV5-1 | CASSSSSDRGLYEQYF | TGCGCCAGCAGCTCCTCCAGCGACAGGGGGCTTTACGAGCAGTACTTC
NA | NA | TRBJ1-1 | TRBV30 | CAWRLTGTPGEAFF | TGTGCCTGGAGGCTCACCGGGACACCTGGGGAAGCTTTCTTT
once | NA | TRBJ1-4 | TRBV20-1 | CSAITNEKLFF | TGCAGTGCTATAACTAATGAAAAACTGTTTTTT
NA | NA | TRBJ2-3 | TRBV5-1 | CASSLAGLPDTQYF | TGCGCCAGCAGCTTGGCCGGGCTGCCGGATACGCAGTATTTT
NA | NA | TRBJ2-1 | TRBV5-5 | CASSSYGQKQFF | TGTGCCAGCAGCAGCTACGGACAGAAGCAGTTCTTC
NA | NA | TRBJ2-1 | TRBV7-2 | CASSLAKSSYNEQFF | TGTGCCAGCAGCTTAGCGAAGAGCTCCTACAATGAGCAGTTCTTC
NA | TRBD1 | TRBJ2-2 | TRBV5-1 | CASSFGTAGELFF | TGCGCCAGCAGCTTCGGGACAGCCGGGGAGCTGTTTTTT
NA | NA | TRBJ2-7 | TRBV9 | CASSVGFSYEQYF | TGTGCCAGCAGCGTAGGATTCTCCTACGAGCAGTACTTC
NA | NA | TRBJ2-5 | TRBV5-4 | CASSYELLGHQETQYF | TGTGCCAGCAGCTATGAGCTTCTGGGCCACCAAGAGACCCAGTACTTC
NA | NA | TRBJ2-1 | TRBV7-6 | CASSLDAGPYNEQFF | TGTGCCAGCAGCTTAGATGCAGGGCCCTACAATGAGCAGTTCTTC
NA | NA | TRBJ1-1 | TRBV20-1 | CSAGMNTEAFF | TGCAGTGCTGGAATGAACACTGAAGCTTTCTTT
NA | TRBD2 | TRBJ2-1 | TRBV28 | CASTSGSVYNEQFF | TGTGCCAGCACTAGCGGGAGTGTTTACAATGAGCAGTTCTTC
NA | NA | TRBJ2-7 | TRBV19 | CASMAGNYEQYF | TGTGCCAGTATGGCAGGGAACTACGAGCAGTACTTC
NA | NA | TRBJ2-2 | TRBV5-4 | CASSVTRNTGELFF | TGTGCCAGCAGCGTGACAAGGAACACCGGGGAGCTGTTTTTT
NA | NA | TRBJ2-1 | TRBV5-1 | CASSSPLGVSHEQFF | TGCGCCAGCAGCTCACCCCTGGGGGTATCCCATGAGCAGTTCTTC
NA | NA | TRBJ2-1 | TRBV7-6 | CASSLSYSYNEQFF | TGTGCCAGCAGCTTATCTTACTCCTACAATGAGCAGTTCTTC
NA | NA | TRBJ2-7 | TRBV6-5 | CASSSGHSYEQYF | TGTGCCAGCAGTTCGGGACACTCCTACGAGCAGTACTTC
NA | TRBD2 | TRBJ2-3 | TRBV15 | CATSRDRTSGNSDTQYF | TGTGCCACCAGCAGAGACCGGACTAGCGGAAATTCAGATACGCAGTATTTT
NA | NA | TRBJ2-7 | TRBV5-6 | CASSSYNGEQYF | TGTGCCAGCAGCTCTTACAATGGCGAGCAGTACTTC
once | NA | TRBJ2-3 | TRBV28 | CASIEAGQVTDTQYF | TGTGCCAGCATCGAAGCGGGCCAGGTCACAGATACGCAGTATTTT
NA | TRBD1 | TRBJ2-7 | TRBV5-4 | CASRGTGGAEQYF | TGTGCCAGCAGGGGGACAGGGGGCGCCGAGCAGTACTTC
NA | NA | TRBJ2-5 | TRBV7-9 | CASSPRGHRETQYF | TGTGCCAGCAGCCCGAGGGGACACCGGGAGACCCAGTACTTC
NA | NA | TRBJ1-2 | TRBV7-9 | CASSFVFLSGDYGYTF | TGTGCCAGCAGCTTTGTTTTCTTGTCGGGTGACTATGGCTACACCTTC
NA | TRBD1 | TRBJ1-4 | TRBV5-1 | CASSSTGTTNEKLFF | TGCGCCAGCAGCTCGACAGGGACAACTAATGAAAAACTGTTTTTT
NA | TRBD1 | TRBJ1-2 | TRBV5-1 | CASTPLPGQSNYGYTF | TGCGCCAGCACCCCTCTGCCGGGACAGTCAAACTATGGCTACACCTTC
NA | NA | TRBJ2-4 | TRBV18 | CASSPLSDKNIQYF | TGTGCCAGCTCACCATTGTCAGACAAAAACATTCAGTACTTC
NA | NA | TRBJ2-3 | TRBV10-3 | CAIRERGTDTQYF | TGTGCCATCAGGGAGAGGGGAACAGATACGCAGTATTTT
NA | NA | TRBJ2-3 | TRBV5-1 | CASSLELDTDTQYF | TGCGCCAGCAGCTTGGAGCTGGACACAGATACGCAGTATTTT
NA | TRBD2 | TRBJ2-1 | TRBV18 | CASSPRLAGPYNEQFF | TGTGCCAGCTCACCACGACTAGCGGGACCCTACAATGAGCAGTTCTTC
NA | NA | TRBJ2-3 | TRBV2 | CASSVRETDTQYF | TGTGCCAGCAGTGTCCGGGAGACAGATACGCAGTATTTT
NA | NA | TRBJ1-1 | TRBV5-1 | CASSRTGNTEAFF | TGCGCCAGCAGCAGGACGGGGAACACTGAAGCTTTCTTT
NA | NA | TRBJ1-3 | TRBV11-1 | CASSFGGNTIYF | TGTGCCAGCAGCTTTGGTGGAAACACCATATATTTT
NA | NA | TRBJ2-7 | TRBV7-3 | CASSPYLGGEQYF | TGTGCCAGCAGCCCGTATCTGGGTGGCGAGCAGTACTTC
NA | NA | TRBJ2-7 | TRBV5-1 | CASSAGNTYEQYF | TGCGCCAGCAGCGCGGGAAATACCTACGAGCAGTACTTC
NA | TRBD1 | TRBJ1-3 | TRBV18 | CASSPIRDSQGNTIYF | TGTGCCAGCTCACCAATCCGGGACAGTCAGGGCAACACCATATATTTT
once | NA | TRBJ2-3 | TRBV6-5 | CASTYSGAQYF | TGTGCCAGCACTTATAGCGGTGCGCAGTATTTT
NA | TRBD1 | TRBJ2-7 | TRBV30 | CAWGRGTGVYEQYF | TGTGCCTGGGGGAGAGGGACAGGGGTCTACGAGCAGTACTTC
NA | TRBD2 | TRBJ2-2 | TRBV7-3 | CASSLYASGSTGELFF | TGTGCCAGCAGCTTATATGCTAGCGGGAGCACCGGGGAGCTGTTTTTT
NA | NA | TRBJ2-3 | TRBV21-1 | CASSKEYPSTDTQYF | TGTGCCAGCAGCAAAGAGTACCCTAGCACAGATACGCAGTATTTT
once | NA | TRBJ2-5 | TRBV5-4 | CASSVEGVFGQETQYF | TGTGCCAGCAGCGTGGAAGGGGTCTTTGGCCAAGAGACCCAGTACTTC
NA | TRBD2 | TRBJ2-5 | TRBV5-5 | CASSLLAGIKETQYF | TGTGCCAGCAGCTTGTTAGCGGGAATAAAAGAGACCCAGTACTTC
NA | NA | TRBJ2-1 | TRBV4-3 | CASSSLAGEQFF | TGCGCCAGCAGCTCCCTGGCGGGAGAGCAGTTCTTC
NA | NA | TRBJ2-5 | TRBV27 | CASSPSQGRETQYF | TGTGCCAGCAGTCCCTCCCAGGGGCGAGAGACCCAGTACTTC
NA | NA | TRBJ2-1 | TRBV7-9 | CASSSYSGVSGSYNEQFF | TGTGCCAGCAGCTCTTATTCCGGCGTCAGCGGCTCCTACAATGAGCAGTTCTTC
once | NA | TRBJ1-2 | TRBV6-1 | CASPGGPGLYGYTF | TGTGCCAGTCCTGGAGGGCCCGGCCTCTATGGCTACACCTTC